Listed below are T cell receptor beta chains from one sample, sequenced in a study of blood T cell repertoires in COVID-19. This table comes from immunoSEQ multiplex PCR, and its TCRdb copy is limited to in-frame clones, with some not included. The repertoire consists of a few hundred thousand clones, with roughly 88% occurring once and the leading ten covering 0.75% to 1%. The source material was PBMCs or T cells enriched from blood (not recorded which). These receptors came from a woman aged 25 to 39 who had recovered from COVID-19. CDR3s include the opening cysteine and the closing phenylalanine or tryptophan. Each record gives: D gene, J gene, V gene, clone size, CDR3 DNA, CDR3 protein. D genes are given only for firm matches. Rows give clone size only sometimes, using once, few, many, or a class for an expanded clone.

D gene: NA; J gene: TRBJ1-1; V gene: TRBV1; clone size: once; CDR3 DNA: TGCACCAGCAGCCAAGGCAAGGGGGCACTCCGGAGGACTGAAGCTTTCTTT; CDR3 protein: CTSSQGKGALRRTEAFF
D gene: TRBD2; J gene: TRBJ2-1; V gene: TRBV7-3; clone size: NA; CDR3 DNA: TGTGCCAGCAGCTTAAATGTGGGTAGCGGGACCAACAATGAGCAGTTCTTC; CDR3 protein: CASSLNVGSGTNNEQFF
D gene: NA; J gene: TRBJ1-1; V gene: TRBV5-1; clone size: NA; CDR3 DNA: TGCGCCAGCAGCTTATTTAGGGGGATCGGAAACACTGAAGCTTTCTTT; CDR3 protein: CASSLFRGIGNTEAFF
D gene: NA; J gene: TRBJ2-3; V gene: TRBV18; clone size: NA; CDR3 DNA: TGTGCCAGCTCACCCAACGCGGGACCCGCCACAGATACGCAGTATTTT; CDR3 protein: CASSPNAGPATDTQYF
D gene: NA; J gene: TRBJ1-2; V gene: TRBV6-5; clone size: NA; CDR3 DNA: TGTGCCAGCAGGACTTCCGGCGGACCGGGGGATGGCTACACCTTC; CDR3 protein: CASRTSGGPGDGYTF
D gene: TRBD1; J gene: TRBJ1-1; V gene: TRBV3-1/TRBV3-2; clone size: NA; CDR3 DNA: TGTGCCAGCAGCCAAGATGTCAGGGGGGCCACTGAAGCTTTCTTT; CDR3 protein: CASSQDVRGATEAFF
D gene: TRBD2; J gene: TRBJ2-2; V gene: TRBV5-1; clone size: NA; CDR3 DNA: TGCGCCAGCAGCCACCGTAGCGGGAGCGAAAACACCGGGGAGCTGTTTTTT; CDR3 protein: CASSHRSGSENTGELFF
D gene: NA; J gene: TRBJ2-7; V gene: TRBV5-1; clone size: NA; CDR3 DNA: TGCGCCAGCAGCTTACAGGAGACCTACGAGCAGTACTTC; CDR3 protein: CASSLQETYEQYF
D gene: NA; J gene: TRBJ1-1; V gene: TRBV18; clone size: few; CDR3 DNA: TGTGCCAGCTCACCATTTCAATCGGGGAACACTGAAGCTTTCTTT; CDR3 protein: CASSPFQSGNTEAFF
D gene: NA; J gene: TRBJ1-2; V gene: TRBV7-9; clone size: NA; CDR3 DNA: TGTGCCAGCACCTCCGACGGCAGGGAGGGGACTAACTATGGCTACACCTTC; CDR3 protein: CASTSDGREGTNYGYTF
D gene: NA; J gene: TRBJ2-6; V gene: TRBV4-2; clone size: NA; CDR3 DNA: TGTGCCAGCAGCCTTCACGGGACAACATCTGGGGCCAACGTCCTGACTTTC; CDR3 protein: CASSLHGTTSGANVLTF
D gene: NA; J gene: TRBJ1-2; V gene: TRBV27; clone size: NA; CDR3 DNA: TGTGCCAGCAGTTTAAAATTTAGTGGGCATGGCTACACCTTC; CDR3 protein: CASSLKFSGHGYTF
D gene: TRBD1; J gene: TRBJ2-4; V gene: TRBV18; clone size: NA; CDR3 DNA: TGTGCCAGCTCCTCGAGGACAGGGGGGATGGACATTCAGTACTTC; CDR3 protein: CASSSRTGGMDIQYF
D gene: TRBD1; J gene: TRBJ2-3; V gene: TRBV9; clone size: NA; CDR3 DNA: TGTGCCAGCAGCACCGGCTCGGGACAGGGTCTAGGATTAGATACGCAGTATTTT; CDR3 protein: CASSTGSGQGLGLDTQYF
D gene: NA; J gene: TRBJ1-2; V gene: TRBV7-9; clone size: NA; CDR3 DNA: TGTGCCAGCAGCTTATACAACACCCCTTATGGCTACACCTTC; CDR3 protein: CASSLYNTPYGYTF
D gene: NA; J gene: TRBJ2-2; V gene: TRBV30; clone size: NA; CDR3 DNA: TGTGCCAGTGACTCGAACACCGGGGAGCTGTTTTTT; CDR3 protein: CASDSNTGELFF
D gene: TRBD1; J gene: TRBJ1-5; V gene: TRBV5-6; clone size: NA; CDR3 DNA: TGTGCCAGCAGCTGGGGACAGGCAAATCAGCCCCAGCATTTT; CDR3 protein: CASSWGQANQPQHF
D gene: TRBD2; J gene: TRBJ2-2; V gene: TRBV5-4; clone size: NA; CDR3 DNA: TGTGCCAGCAGCCCGACTAGCGGGAGTCACGGGGAGCTGTTTTTT; CDR3 protein: CASSPTSGSHGELFF
D gene: TRBD1; J gene: TRBJ1-6; V gene: TRBV7-6; clone size: NA; CDR3 DNA: TGTGCCAGCAGCCCCTGGGGACAGGGAAGAAATTCACCCCTCCACTTT; CDR3 protein: CASSPWGQGRNSPLHF
D gene: NA; J gene: TRBJ2-5; V gene: TRBV7-9; clone size: NA; CDR3 DNA: TGTGCCAGCAGCCCTAAGGGGTCTCTTTTTAAGGAGACCCAGTACTTC; CDR3 protein: CASSPKGSLFKETQYF
D gene: NA; J gene: TRBJ1-1; V gene: TRBV27; clone size: NA; CDR3 DNA: TGTGCCAGCAGTCCGTTGGGGGTGAGGGGGTCAAACACTGAAGCTTTCTTT; CDR3 protein: CASSPLGVRGSNTEAFF
D gene: NA; J gene: TRBJ1-3; V gene: TRBV28; clone size: NA; CDR3 DNA: TGTGCCAGCAGTCCCCAGGCAGGGAAGGAAAACACCATATATTTT; CDR3 protein: CASSPQAGKENTIYF
D gene: TRBD1; J gene: TRBJ2-1; V gene: TRBV29-1; clone size: NA; CDR3 DNA: TGCAGCGTTGCGCCAGGGGGCCCCTCCAATGAGCAGTTCTTC; CDR3 protein: CSVAPGGPSNEQFF
D gene: TRBD1; J gene: TRBJ1-3; V gene: TRBV19; clone size: NA; CDR3 DNA: TGTGCCAGTAGTATATTACTGGGACAGGGCTCTGGAAACACCATATATTTT; CDR3 protein: CASSILLGQGSGNTIYF
D gene: NA; J gene: TRBJ2-1; V gene: TRBV7-9; clone size: NA; CDR3 DNA: TGTGCCAGCAGCTCGTCACAGCCCAGCTCCTACAATGAGCAGTTCTTC; CDR3 protein: CASSSSQPSSYNEQFF
D gene: TRBD1; J gene: TRBJ1-5; V gene: TRBV27; clone size: NA; CDR3 DNA: TGTGCCAGCATGGGACAGAGCTATCAGCCCCAGCATTTT; CDR3 protein: CASMGQSYQPQHF
D gene: NA; J gene: TRBJ1-2; V gene: TRBV7-8; clone size: once; CDR3 DNA: TGTGCCAGCAGCCCCACCGACAGCTATGGCTACACCTTC; CDR3 protein: CASSPTDSYGYTF
D gene: NA; J gene: TRBJ2-1; V gene: TRBV5-8; clone size: NA; CDR3 DNA: TGTGCCAGCAGTTTAAACAGGGATTTGCGGTTCTTC; CDR3 protein: CASSLNRDLRFF
D gene: NA; J gene: TRBJ2-3; V gene: TRBV27; clone size: NA; CDR3 DNA: TGTGCCAGCAGTCTAAGCCCAGATACGCAGTATTTT; CDR3 protein: CASSLSPDTQYF
D gene: TRBD1; J gene: TRBJ1-2; V gene: TRBV28; clone size: NA; CDR3 DNA: TGTGCCAGCAGTCCTCGGACAGGGAAGGATGGCTACACCTTC; CDR3 protein: CASSPRTGKDGYTF
D gene: TRBD1; J gene: TRBJ2-2; V gene: TRBV29-1; clone size: NA; CDR3 DNA: TGCAGCGCTACAGGGGATGCGAACACCGGGGAGCTGTTTTTT; CDR3 protein: CSATGDANTGELFF
D gene: NA; J gene: TRBJ1-1; V gene: TRBV30; clone size: NA; CDR3 DNA: TGTGCCTGGAGCGGGAGAGTACCGGGACTTCGACGGGAGAACACTGAAGCTTTCTTT; CDR3 protein: CAWSGRVPGLRRENTEAFF
D gene: NA; J gene: TRBJ2-1; V gene: TRBV28; clone size: NA; CDR3 DNA: TGTGCCAGCAGACACCCCGACTTTTACAATGAGCAGTTCTTC; CDR3 protein: CASRHPDFYNEQFF
D gene: TRBD1; J gene: TRBJ2-3; V gene: TRBV4-3; clone size: NA; CDR3 DNA: TGCGCCAGCAGCCAAAAAGACAGGGGGCATGATACGCAGTATTTT; CDR3 protein: CASSQKDRGHDTQYF
D gene: NA; J gene: TRBJ2-3; V gene: TRBV19; clone size: NA; CDR3 DNA: TGTGCCAGTAGTCAGGGATCTAGCACAGATACGCAGTATTTT; CDR3 protein: CASSQGSSTDTQYF
D gene: NA; J gene: TRBJ2-2; V gene: TRBV3-1/TRBV3-2; clone size: NA; CDR3 DNA: TGTGCCAGCAGCCACGTTAAGGGGGACGGCACCGGGGAGCTGTTTTTT; CDR3 protein: CASSHVKGDGTGELFF
D gene: TRBD2; J gene: TRBJ2-2; V gene: TRBV4-3; clone size: NA; CDR3 DNA: TGCGCCAGCAGCCAAGACCCTCTCGGGGGGGCCGTCGGCGGGGAGCTGTTTTTT; CDR3 protein: CASSQDPLGGAVGGELFF
D gene: NA; J gene: TRBJ2-7; V gene: TRBV7-2; clone size: NA; CDR3 DNA: TGTGCCAGCAGCTTTTTTGGCGGGGCTTTAACCTACGAGCAGTACTTC; CDR3 protein: CASSFFGGALTYEQYF
D gene: TRBD1; J gene: TRBJ1-2; V gene: TRBV19; clone size: NA; CDR3 DNA: TGTGCCAGTAGGACAGGGGCCTATCCTAACTATGGCTACACCTTC; CDR3 protein: CASRTGAYPNYGYTF
D gene: NA; J gene: TRBJ1-4; V gene: TRBV11-2; clone size: NA; CDR3 DNA: TGTGCCAGCAGCCTAAAGGACAGCCCTTCGGAAAAACTGTTTTTT; CDR3 protein: CASSLKDSPSEKLFF
D gene: TRBD1; J gene: TRBJ1-4; V gene: TRBV3-1/TRBV3-2; clone size: NA; CDR3 DNA: TGTGCCAGCAGCCAAGGACAGGGGGTTAGGTCTGAAAAACTGTTTTTT; CDR3 protein: CASSQGQGVRSEKLFF
D gene: TRBD2; J gene: TRBJ2-1; V gene: TRBV9; clone size: NA; CDR3 DNA: TGTGCCAGCAGCTTGCGGTGGGGGGGGTCTTATCATGAGCAGTTCTTC; CDR3 protein: CASSLRWGGSYHEQFF
D gene: NA; J gene: TRBJ2-3; V gene: TRBV18; clone size: NA; CDR3 DNA: TGTGCCAGCTCACCCCTCGACTCCACAGATACGCAGTATTTT; CDR3 protein: CASSPLDSTDTQYF
D gene: TRBD1; J gene: TRBJ1-2; V gene: TRBV29-1; clone size: NA; CDR3 DNA: TGCAGCGTGCTGACAGGGTATGGCTACACCTTC; CDR3 protein: CSVLTGYGYTF
D gene: NA; J gene: TRBJ1-1; V gene: TRBV15; clone size: NA; CDR3 DNA: TGTGCCACCAGCCTATCGGTAGACAGTAGGTTTGCTTTCTTT; CDR3 protein: CATSLSVDSRFAFF
D gene: TRBD1; J gene: TRBJ1-6; V gene: TRBV2; clone size: NA; CDR3 DNA: TGTGCCAGCAGTGAACGAGGGACAGCCGATAATTCACCCCTCCACTTT; CDR3 protein: CASSERGTADNSPLHF
D gene: NA; J gene: TRBJ2-1; V gene: TRBV9; clone size: NA; CDR3 DNA: TGTGCCAGCAGCGAAGGGGGGGCGGTTGGCAATGAGCAGTTCTTC; CDR3 protein: CASSEGGAVGNEQFF
D gene: NA; J gene: TRBJ2-7; V gene: TRBV9; clone size: NA; CDR3 DNA: TGTGCCAGCAGCGGAGCCAGCTGCCGGCGGGGGCAGGTCTCCATTTTCTACGAGCAGTACTTC; CDR3 protein: CASSGASCRRGQVSIFYEQYF
D gene: NA; J gene: TRBJ1-3; V gene: TRBV15; clone size: NA; CDR3 DNA: TGTGCCACCAGCAGAGATGGGTCTCCAGGTTCCACCATATATTTT; CDR3 protein: CATSRDGSPGSTIYF
D gene: NA; J gene: TRBJ1-4; V gene: TRBV27; clone size: NA; CDR3 DNA: TGTGCCAGCAGTTTATCTTGGGGGGGTGAAAAACTGTTTTTT; CDR3 protein: CASSLSWGGEKLFF
D gene: NA; J gene: TRBJ2-3; V gene: TRBV6-5; clone size: NA; CDR3 DNA: TGTGCCAGCAGTAATCACAGGGCTGGGGCAGATACGCAGTATTTT; CDR3 protein: CASSNHRAGADTQYF
D gene: NA; J gene: TRBJ1-4; V gene: TRBV7-2; clone size: NA; CDR3 DNA: TGTGCCAGCACCGAGGGGGGGCGCCCGGGTGAAAAACTGTTTTTT; CDR3 protein: CASTEGGRPGEKLFF
D gene: TRBD1; J gene: TRBJ1-1; V gene: TRBV6-2/TRBV6-3; clone size: once; CDR3 DNA: TGTGCCAGCAGCCTACTGACAGGGTTGAACACTGAAGCTTTCTTT; CDR3 protein: CASSLLTGLNTEAFF
D gene: TRBD1; J gene: TRBJ1-2; V gene: TRBV18; clone size: NA; CDR3 DNA: TGTGCCAGCTCACCCGGGACAGGGTGGCGATATGGCTACACCTTC; CDR3 protein: CASSPGTGWRYGYTF
D gene: TRBD2; J gene: TRBJ2-2; V gene: TRBV2; clone size: NA; CDR3 DNA: TGTGCCAGCAGAATATTAGCGGGAGGGCCGACCGGGGAGCTGTTTTTT; CDR3 protein: CASRILAGGPTGELFF
D gene: NA; J gene: TRBJ2-2; V gene: TRBV30; clone size: NA; CDR3 DNA: TGTGCCTGGAGTGTCCTGGTAGCCGGGGAGCTGTTTTTT; CDR3 protein: CAWSVLVAGELFF
D gene: TRBD2; J gene: TRBJ2-7; V gene: TRBV11-2; clone size: NA; CDR3 DNA: TGTGCCAGCAGCTTAGCTACCGCGGGAGGGTTAGGATACGAGCAGTACTTC; CDR3 protein: CASSLATAGGLGYEQYF
D gene: TRBD1; J gene: TRBJ2-7; V gene: TRBV12-3/TRBV12-4; clone size: NA; CDR3 DNA: TGTGCCAGCAGATACAGGGGGCACGAGCAGTACTTC; CDR3 protein: CASRYRGHEQYF
D gene: NA; J gene: TRBJ1-1; V gene: TRBV30; clone size: NA; CDR3 DNA: TGTGCCGCCACAGGGTACACTGAAGCTTTCTTT; CDR3 protein: CAATGYTEAFF
D gene: TRBD1; J gene: TRBJ1-1; V gene: TRBV6-5; clone size: NA; CDR3 DNA: TGTGCCAGCAGCGCAGGACAGGGTGTAACTGAAGCTTTCTTT; CDR3 protein: CASSAGQGVTEAFF